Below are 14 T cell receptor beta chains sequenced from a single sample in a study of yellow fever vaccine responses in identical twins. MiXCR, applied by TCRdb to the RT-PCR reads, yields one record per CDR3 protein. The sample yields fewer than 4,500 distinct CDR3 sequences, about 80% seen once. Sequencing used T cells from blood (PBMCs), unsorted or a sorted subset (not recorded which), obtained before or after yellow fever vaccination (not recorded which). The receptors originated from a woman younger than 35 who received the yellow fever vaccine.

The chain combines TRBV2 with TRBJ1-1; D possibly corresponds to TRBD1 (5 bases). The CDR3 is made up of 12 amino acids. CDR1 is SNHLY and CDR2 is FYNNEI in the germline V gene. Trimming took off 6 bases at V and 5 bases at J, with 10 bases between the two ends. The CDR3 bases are TGTGCCAGCAGGGGACTACGGACTGAAGCTTTCTTT. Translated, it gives CASRGLRTEAFF. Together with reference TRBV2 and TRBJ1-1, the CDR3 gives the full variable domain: EPEVTQTPSHQVTQMGQEVILRCVPISNHLYFYWYRQILGQKVEFLVSFYNNEISEKSEIFDDQFSVERPDGSNFTLKIRSTKLEDSAMYFCASRGLRTEAFFGQGTRLTVV.

CDR3 protein: CASSLLSHEYF. The CDR3 nucleotides are TGTGCCAGCAGTTTATTGTCACACGAGTATTTT. This chain links TRBV12-3 or TRBV12-4 with TRBJ2-3; D ambiguous. The CDR3 runs to 11 residues. Between the trimmed V and J ends, which lost 2 bases and 13 bases, there was a span of 10 bases.

The CDR3 loop is CASRTGPEKDTQYF. Here the CDR3 DNA reads TGTGCCAGTAGAACCGGACCGGAAAAAGATACGCAGTATTTT. V is TRBV19 and J is TRBJ2-3; D is undetermined. Deletions cut 6 bases from V and 5 bases from J, with 15 bases between. Germline CDR1 LNHDA, CDR2 SQIVND (reference sequence). The CDR3 consists of 14 residues.

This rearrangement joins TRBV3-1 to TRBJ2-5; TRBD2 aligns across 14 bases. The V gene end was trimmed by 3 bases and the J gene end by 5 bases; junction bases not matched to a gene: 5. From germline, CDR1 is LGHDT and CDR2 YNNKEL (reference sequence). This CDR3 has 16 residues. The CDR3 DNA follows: TGTGCCAGCAGCCATTGGGGACTAGCGGGAGTTGAGACCCAGTACTTC. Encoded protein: CASSHWGLAGVETQYF.

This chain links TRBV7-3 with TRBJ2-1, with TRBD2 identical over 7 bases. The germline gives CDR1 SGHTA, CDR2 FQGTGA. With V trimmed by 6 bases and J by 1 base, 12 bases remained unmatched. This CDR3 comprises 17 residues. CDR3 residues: CASRLVPSGPSYNEQFF. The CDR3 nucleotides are TGTGCCAGCAGACTCGTGCCTAGCGGCCCTTCCTACAATGAGCAGTTCTTC.

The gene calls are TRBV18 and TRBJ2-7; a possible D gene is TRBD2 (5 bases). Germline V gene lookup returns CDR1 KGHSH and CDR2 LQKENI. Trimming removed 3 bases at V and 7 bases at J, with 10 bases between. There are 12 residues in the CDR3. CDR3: CASSPKSGEQYV. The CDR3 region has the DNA TGTGCCAGCTCACCTAAGTCGGGAGAGCAGTACGTC.

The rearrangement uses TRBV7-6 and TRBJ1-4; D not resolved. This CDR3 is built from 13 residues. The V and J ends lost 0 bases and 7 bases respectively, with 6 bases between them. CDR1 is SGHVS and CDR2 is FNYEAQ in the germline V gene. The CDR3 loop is CASSLAQSEKLFF. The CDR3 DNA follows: TGTGCCAGCAGCTTAGCGCAGTCTGAAAAACTGTTTTTT.

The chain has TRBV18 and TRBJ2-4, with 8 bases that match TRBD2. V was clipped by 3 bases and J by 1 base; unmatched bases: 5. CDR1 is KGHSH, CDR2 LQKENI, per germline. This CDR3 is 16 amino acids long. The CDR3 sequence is CASSPNSGAAKNIQYF. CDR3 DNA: TGTGCCAGCTCACCCAATAGCGGGGCGGCCAAAAACATTCAGTACTTC.

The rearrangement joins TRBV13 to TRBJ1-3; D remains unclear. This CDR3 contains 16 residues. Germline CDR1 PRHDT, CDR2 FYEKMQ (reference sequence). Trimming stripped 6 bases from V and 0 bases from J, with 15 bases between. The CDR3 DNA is TGTGCCAGCAGTTTATACCCGGGGTCCTCTGGAAACACCATATATTTT. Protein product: CASSLYPGSSGNTIYF. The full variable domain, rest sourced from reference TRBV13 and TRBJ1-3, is AAGVIQSPRHLIKEKRETATLKCYPIPRHDTVYWYQQGPGQDPQFLISFYEKMQSDKGSIPDRFSAQQFSDYHSELNMSSLELGDSALYFCASSLYPGSSGNTIYFGEGSWLTVV.

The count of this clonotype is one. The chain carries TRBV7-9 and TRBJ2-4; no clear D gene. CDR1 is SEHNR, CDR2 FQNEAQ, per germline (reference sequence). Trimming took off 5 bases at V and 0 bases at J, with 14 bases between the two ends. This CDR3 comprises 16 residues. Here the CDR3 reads CASSRSDRLAKNIQYF. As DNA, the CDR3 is TGTGCCAGCAGCCGGTCCGATCGACTAGCCAAAAACATTCAGTACTTC.

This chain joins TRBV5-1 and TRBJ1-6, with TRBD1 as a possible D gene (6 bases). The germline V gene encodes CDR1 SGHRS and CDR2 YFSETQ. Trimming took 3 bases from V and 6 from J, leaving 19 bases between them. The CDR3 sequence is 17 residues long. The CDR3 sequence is CASSSRDTKGPNSPLHF. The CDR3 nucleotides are TGCGCCAGCAGCTCCCGGGACACCAAGGGACCTAATTCACCCCTCCACTTT.

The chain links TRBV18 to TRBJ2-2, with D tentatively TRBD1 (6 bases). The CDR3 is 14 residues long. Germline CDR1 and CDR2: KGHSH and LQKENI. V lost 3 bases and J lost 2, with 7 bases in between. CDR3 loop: CASSPGQNTGELFF. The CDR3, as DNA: TGTGCCAGCTCACCGGGACAAAACACCGGGGAGCTGTTTTTT.

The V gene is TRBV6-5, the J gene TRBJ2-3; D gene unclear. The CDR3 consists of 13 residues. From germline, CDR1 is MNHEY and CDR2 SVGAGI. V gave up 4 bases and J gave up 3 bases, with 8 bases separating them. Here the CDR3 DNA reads TGTGCCAGCAGTTCCGGTGGTACAGATACGCAGTATTTT. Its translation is CASSSGGTDTQYF.

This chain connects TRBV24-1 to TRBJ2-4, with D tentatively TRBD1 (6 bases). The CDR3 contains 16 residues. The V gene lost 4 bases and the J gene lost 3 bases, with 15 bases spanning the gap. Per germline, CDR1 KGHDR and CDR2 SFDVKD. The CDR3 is CATSDQGSGGKNIQYF. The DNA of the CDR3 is TGTGCCACCAGTGACCAGGGGTCCGGAGGCAAAAACATTCAGTACTTC.